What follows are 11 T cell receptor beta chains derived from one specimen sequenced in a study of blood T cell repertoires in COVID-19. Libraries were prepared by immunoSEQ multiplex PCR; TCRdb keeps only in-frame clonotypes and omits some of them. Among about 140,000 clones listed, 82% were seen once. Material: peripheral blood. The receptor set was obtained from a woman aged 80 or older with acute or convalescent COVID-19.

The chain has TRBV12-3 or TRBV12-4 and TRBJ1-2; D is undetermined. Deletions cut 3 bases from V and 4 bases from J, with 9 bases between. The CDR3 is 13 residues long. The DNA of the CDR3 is TGTGCCAGCAGTTTTGCCAGTGGCTATGGCTACACCTTC. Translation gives CASSFASGYGYTF.

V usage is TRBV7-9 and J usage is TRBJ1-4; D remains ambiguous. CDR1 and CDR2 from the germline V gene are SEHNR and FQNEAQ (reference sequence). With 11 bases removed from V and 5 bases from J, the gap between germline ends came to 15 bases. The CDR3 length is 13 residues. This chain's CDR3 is CASTPEGNEKLFF. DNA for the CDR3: TGTGCCTCGACACCCGAAGGCAATGAAAAACTGTTTTTT.

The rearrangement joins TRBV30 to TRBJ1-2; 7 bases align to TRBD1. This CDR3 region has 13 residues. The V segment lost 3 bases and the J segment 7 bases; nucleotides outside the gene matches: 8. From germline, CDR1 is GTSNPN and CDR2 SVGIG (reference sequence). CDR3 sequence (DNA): TGTGCCTGGAGAGGGACAGCCGGCGTTGGCTACACCTTC. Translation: CAWRGTAGVGYTF.

The CDR3 loop reads CAWTSVSDTQYF. The CDR3 nucleotides read TGTGCCTGGACCTCCGTGTCAGATACGCAGTATTTT. This chain connects TRBV30 to TRBJ2-3; D uncertain. V was trimmed by 4 bases and J by 4 bases, leaving 9 bases between them. Germline CDR1 and CDR2: GTSNPN and SVGIG (reference sequence). The CDR3 is 12 amino acids.

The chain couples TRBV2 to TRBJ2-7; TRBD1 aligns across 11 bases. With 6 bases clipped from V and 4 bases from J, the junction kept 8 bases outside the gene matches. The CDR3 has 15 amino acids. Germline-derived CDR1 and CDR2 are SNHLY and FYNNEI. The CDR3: CASRKPGQGGYEQYF. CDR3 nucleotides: TGTGCCAGCAGGAAACCGGGACAGGGGGGATACGAGCAGTACTTC. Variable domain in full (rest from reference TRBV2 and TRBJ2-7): EPEVTQTPSHQVTQMGQEVILRCVPISNHLYFYWYRQILGQKVEFLVSFYNNEISEKSEIFDDQFSVERPDGSNFTLKIRSTKLEDSAMYFCASRKPGQGGYEQYFGPGTRLTVT.

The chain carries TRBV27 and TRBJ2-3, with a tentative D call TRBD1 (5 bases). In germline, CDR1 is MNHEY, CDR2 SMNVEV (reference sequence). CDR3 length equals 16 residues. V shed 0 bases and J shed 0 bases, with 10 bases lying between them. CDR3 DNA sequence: TGTGCCAGCAGTTTATCGCTAGGGGCTAGCACAGATACGCAGTATTTT. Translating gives CASSLSLGASTDTQYF.

In DNA, the CDR3 is TGTGCCAGCAGCCAAGCTTGGGCGGGAGATACGCAGTATTTT. Translation: CASSQAWAGDTQYF. This chain uses TRBV14 with TRBJ2-3, with D possibly matching TRBD2 (5 bases). Germline CDR1 SGHDN, CDR2 FVKESK. Trimming shortened V by 1 base and J by 5 bases, and 10 bases separated the two germline ends. The CDR3 length is 14 residues.

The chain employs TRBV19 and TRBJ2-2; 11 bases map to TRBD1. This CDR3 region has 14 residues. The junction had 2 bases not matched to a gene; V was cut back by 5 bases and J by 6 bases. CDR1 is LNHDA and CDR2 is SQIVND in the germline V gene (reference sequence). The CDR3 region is CASSEGQGAGELFF. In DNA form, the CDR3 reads TGTGCCAGTAGTGAGGGACAGGGGGCCGGGGAGCTGTTTTTT.

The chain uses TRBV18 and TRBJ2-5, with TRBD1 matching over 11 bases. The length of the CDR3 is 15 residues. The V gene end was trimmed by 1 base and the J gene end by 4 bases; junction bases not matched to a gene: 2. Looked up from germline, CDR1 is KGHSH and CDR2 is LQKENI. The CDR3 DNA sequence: TGTGCCAGCTCACCACGGGGACAGGGGGGAGAGACCCAGTACTTC. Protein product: CASSPRGQGGETQYF.

The CDR3 loop is CAISGGQYEQYF. The CDR3 coding sequence is TGTGCCATCAGTGGAGGGCAGTACGAGCAGTACTTC. This sequence joins TRBV10-3 and TRBJ2-7; D is perhaps TRBD2 (5 bases). The germline V and J ends were trimmed by 4 bases and 4 bases, with 8 bases remaining between them. Germline CDR1 is ENHRY and CDR2 is SYGVKD. The CDR3 sequence is 12 residues long.

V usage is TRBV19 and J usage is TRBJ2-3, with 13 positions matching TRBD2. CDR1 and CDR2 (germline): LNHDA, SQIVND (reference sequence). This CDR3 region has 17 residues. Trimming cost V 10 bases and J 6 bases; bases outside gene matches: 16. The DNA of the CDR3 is TGTGCCACAACCTCCGGGACTAGCGGGACTAGATCGGATACGCAGTATTTT. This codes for CATTSGTSGTRSDTQYF.